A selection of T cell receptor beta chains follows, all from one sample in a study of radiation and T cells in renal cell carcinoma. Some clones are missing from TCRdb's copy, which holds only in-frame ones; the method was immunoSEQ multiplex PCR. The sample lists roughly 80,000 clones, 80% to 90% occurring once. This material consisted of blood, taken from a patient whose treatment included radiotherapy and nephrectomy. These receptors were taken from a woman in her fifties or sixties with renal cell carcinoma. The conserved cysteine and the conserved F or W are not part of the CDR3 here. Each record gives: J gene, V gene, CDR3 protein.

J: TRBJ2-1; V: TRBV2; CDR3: ASTTSGGINEQF
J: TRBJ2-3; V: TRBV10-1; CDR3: ASSESVTSGITQY
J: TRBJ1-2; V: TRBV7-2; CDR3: ASSLDQRGYGYT
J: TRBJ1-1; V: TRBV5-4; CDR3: ASSPVRENTEAF
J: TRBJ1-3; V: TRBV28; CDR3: ASSLTLKGGQGNTIY
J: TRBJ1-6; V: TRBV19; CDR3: ASSRQKDNSPLH
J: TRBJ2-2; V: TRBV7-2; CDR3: ASSFGVTGELF
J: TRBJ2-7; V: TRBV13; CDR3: ASSADPYEQY
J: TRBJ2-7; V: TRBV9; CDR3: ASSVALAGGPYEQY
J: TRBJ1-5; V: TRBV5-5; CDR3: ASSFRQPQH
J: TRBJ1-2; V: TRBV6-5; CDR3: ASSYPLGQGYGYT
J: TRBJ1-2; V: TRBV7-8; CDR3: ASSLVSAVGYT
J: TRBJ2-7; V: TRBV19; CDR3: ASSIETSGYEQY
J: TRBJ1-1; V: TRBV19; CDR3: ASSLTGVETEAF
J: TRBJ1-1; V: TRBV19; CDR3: ASSIEREPAF
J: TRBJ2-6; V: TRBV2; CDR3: ASTSGLAGSGANVLT
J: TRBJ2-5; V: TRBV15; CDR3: ATSRALDPSQETQY
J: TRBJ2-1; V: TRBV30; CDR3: AWSVWLRRADNEQF
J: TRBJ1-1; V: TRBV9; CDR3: ASSVAGNTEAF
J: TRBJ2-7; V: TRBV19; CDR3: ASRTSPVHEQY
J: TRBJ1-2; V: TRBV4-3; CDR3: ASSQGLGSGGYT
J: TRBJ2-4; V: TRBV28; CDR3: ASSLGGSPIQY
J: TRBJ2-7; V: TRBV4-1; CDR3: ASSQWDSNEQY
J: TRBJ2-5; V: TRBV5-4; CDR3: ATQLGGWEETQY
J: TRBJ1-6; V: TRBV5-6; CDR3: ASSLGTGVNSPLH
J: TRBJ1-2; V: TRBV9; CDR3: ASSPGDTYGYT
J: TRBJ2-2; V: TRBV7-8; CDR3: ASSLAGQGGTGELF
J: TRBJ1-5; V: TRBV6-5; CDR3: ASSQTGGRNQPQH
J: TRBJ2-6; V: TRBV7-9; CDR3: ASSLISDGGANVLT
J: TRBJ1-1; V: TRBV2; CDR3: ASTLITGGTEAF
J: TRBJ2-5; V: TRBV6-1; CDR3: ASRRAGGLEETQY
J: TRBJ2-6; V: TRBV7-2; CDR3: ASSFRIAGISSGANVLT
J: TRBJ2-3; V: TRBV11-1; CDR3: ASSWGRGGATDTQY
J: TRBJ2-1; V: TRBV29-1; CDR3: SASQLGSYNEQF
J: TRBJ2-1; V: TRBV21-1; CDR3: ASTSGNIYNEQF
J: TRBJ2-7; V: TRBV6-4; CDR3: ASSDTQGREQY
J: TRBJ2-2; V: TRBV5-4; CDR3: ASSLWAGEGELF
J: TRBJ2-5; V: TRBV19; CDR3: ASSIWGPGETQY